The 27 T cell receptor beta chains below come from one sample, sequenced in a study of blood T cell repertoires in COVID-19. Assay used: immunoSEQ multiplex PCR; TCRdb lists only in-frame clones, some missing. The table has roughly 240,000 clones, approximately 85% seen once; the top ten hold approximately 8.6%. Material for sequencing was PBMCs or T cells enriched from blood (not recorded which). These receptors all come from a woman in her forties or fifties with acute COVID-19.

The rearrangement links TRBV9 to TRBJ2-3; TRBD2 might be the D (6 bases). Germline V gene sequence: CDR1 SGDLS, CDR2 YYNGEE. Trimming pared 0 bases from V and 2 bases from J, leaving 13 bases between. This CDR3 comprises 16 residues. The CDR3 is CASSVEWGVYTDTQYF. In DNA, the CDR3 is TGTGCCAGCAGCGTAGAATGGGGGGTATACACAGATACGCAGTATTTT.

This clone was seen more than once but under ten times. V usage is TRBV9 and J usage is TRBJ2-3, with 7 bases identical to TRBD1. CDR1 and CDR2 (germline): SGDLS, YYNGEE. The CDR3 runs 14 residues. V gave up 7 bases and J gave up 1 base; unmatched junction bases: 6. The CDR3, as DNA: TGTGCCAGCGGGGATGGACAGGGCACAGATACGCAGTATTTT. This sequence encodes CASGDGQGTDTQYF.

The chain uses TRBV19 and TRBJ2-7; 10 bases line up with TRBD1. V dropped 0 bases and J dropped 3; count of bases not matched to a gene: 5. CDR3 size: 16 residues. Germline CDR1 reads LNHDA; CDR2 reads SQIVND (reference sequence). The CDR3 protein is CASSIDRDRGFYEQYF. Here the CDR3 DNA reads TGTGCCAGTAGTATAGACCGGGACAGGGGATTCTACGAGCAGTACTTC.

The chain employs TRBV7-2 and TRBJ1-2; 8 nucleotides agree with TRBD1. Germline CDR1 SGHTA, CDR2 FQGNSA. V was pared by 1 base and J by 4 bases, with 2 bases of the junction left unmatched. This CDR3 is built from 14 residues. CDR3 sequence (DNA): TGTGCCAGCAGCTTAGAGGACAGGGCCTATGGCTACACCTTC. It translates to CASSLEDRAYGYTF.

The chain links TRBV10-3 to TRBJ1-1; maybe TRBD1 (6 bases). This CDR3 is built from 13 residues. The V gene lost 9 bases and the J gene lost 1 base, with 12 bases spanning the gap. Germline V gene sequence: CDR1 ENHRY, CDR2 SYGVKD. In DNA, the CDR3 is TGTGCCATAAACCGGGACAAGAACACTGAAGCTTTCTTT. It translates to CAINRDKNTEAFF.

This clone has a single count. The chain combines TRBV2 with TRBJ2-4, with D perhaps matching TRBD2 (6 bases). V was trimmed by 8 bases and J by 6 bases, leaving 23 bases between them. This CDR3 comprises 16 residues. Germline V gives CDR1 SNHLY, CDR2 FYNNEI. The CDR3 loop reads CASSDPGTPEANIQYF. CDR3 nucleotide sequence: TGTGCCAGCTCGGACCCCGGGACTCCTGAGGCAAACATTCAGTACTTC.

CDR3 residues: CAWSRGQGMTEAFF. The CDR3 DNA sequence: TGTGCCTGGAGTCGAGGGCAGGGGATGACTGAAGCTTTCTTT. V usage is TRBV30 and J usage is TRBJ1-1; tentative D call: TRBD1 (6 bases). The CDR3 consists of 14 residues. Germline lookup yields CDR1 GTSNPN and CDR2 SVGIG (reference sequence). V was clipped by 2 bases and J by 5 bases, with 15 bases between them.

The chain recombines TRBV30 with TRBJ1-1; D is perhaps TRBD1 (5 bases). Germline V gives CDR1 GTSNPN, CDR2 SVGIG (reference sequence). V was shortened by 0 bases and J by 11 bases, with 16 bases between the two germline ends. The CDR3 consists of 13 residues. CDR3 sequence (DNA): TGTGCCTGGAGTGTGGGGCAGGGTATGACCGCTTTCTTT. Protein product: CAWSVGQGMTAFF.

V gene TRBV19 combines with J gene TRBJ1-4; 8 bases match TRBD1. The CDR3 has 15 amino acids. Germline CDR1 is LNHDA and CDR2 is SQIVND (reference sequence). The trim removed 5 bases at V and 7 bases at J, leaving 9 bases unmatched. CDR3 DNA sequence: TGTGCCAGTAGTCCCGACAGGGGTATAGGTGAAAAACTGTTTTTT. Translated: CASSPDRGIGEKLFF.

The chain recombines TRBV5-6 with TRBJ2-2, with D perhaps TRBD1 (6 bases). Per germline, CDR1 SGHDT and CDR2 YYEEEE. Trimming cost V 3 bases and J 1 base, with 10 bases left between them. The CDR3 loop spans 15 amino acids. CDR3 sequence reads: CASSSLTGNTGELFF. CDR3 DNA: TGTGCCAGCAGCTCCTTGACAGGGAACACCGGGGAGCTGTTTTTT.

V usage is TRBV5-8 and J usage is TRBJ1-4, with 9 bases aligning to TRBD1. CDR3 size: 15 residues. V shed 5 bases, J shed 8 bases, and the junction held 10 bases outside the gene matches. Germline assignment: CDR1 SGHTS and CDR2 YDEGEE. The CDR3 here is CASSSTGTGFEKLFF. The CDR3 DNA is TGTGCCAGCAGTTCCACCGGGACAGGGTTCGAAAAACTGTTTTTT.

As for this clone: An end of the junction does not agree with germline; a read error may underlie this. CDR3 bases: TGTACCAGCAGGGATATGCAGGGGGCTGGTAGAGATGGCTACACCTTC. As protein: CTSRDMQGAGRDGYTF. The chain recombines TRBV5-4 with TRBJ1-2; 8 bases line up with TRBD1. From germline, CDR1 is SGHNT and CDR2 YYREEE (reference sequence). The CDR3 covers 16 residues.

CDR3 DNA: TGTGCCAGCAGCTTAATCCGGGGAAATAATTCACCCCTCCACTTT. Residues: CASSLIRGNNSPLHF. The chain employs TRBV7-2 and TRBJ1-6; no reliable D call. This CDR3 spans 15 amino acids. Trimming left V 2 bases short and J 5 bases short, with 10 bases between. Germline V gene data show CDR1 as SGHTA and CDR2 as FQGNSA.

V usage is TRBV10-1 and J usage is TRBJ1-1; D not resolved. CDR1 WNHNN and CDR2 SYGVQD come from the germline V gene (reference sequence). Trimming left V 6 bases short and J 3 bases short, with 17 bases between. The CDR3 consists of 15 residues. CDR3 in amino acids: CASSGLQFSDTEAFF. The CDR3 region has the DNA TGCGCCAGCAGCGGCTTACAGTTTTCTGACACTGAAGCTTTCTTT.

The CDR3 loop is CASSPGTGNEKLFF. CDR3 DNA: TGTGCCAGCAGCCCAGGGACAGGAAATGAAAAACTGTTTTTT. The chain carries TRBV11-1 and TRBJ1-4; 8 positions agree with TRBD1. Germline V gene data show CDR1 as SGHAT and CDR2 as FQDESV (reference sequence). The CDR3 contains 14 residues. J gave up 5 bases and V 5 bases, and 4 bases lay outside the gene matches.

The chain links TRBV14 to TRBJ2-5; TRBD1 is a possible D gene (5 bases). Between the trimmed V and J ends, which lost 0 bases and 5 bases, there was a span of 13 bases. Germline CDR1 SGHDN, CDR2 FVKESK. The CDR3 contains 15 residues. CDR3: CASSQDYGRVETQYF. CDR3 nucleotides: TGTGCCAGCAGCCAAGATTACGGCAGGGTGGAGACCCAGTACTTC.

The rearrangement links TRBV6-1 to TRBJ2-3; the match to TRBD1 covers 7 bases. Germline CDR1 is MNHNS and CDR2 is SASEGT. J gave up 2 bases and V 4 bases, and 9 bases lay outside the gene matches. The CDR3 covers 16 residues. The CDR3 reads CASSGDRDSLTDTQYF. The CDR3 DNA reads TGTGCCAGCAGTGGGGACCGGGACAGTCTCACAGATACGCAGTATTTT.

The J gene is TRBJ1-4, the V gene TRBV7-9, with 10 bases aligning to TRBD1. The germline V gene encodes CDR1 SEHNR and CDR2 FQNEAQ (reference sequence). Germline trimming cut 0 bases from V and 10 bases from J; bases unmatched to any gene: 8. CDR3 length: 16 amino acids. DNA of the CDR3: TGTGCCAGCAGCTTAGCGGGAGACAGGGGGCCAGTAAAACTGTTTTTT. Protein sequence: CASSLAGDRGPVKLFF.

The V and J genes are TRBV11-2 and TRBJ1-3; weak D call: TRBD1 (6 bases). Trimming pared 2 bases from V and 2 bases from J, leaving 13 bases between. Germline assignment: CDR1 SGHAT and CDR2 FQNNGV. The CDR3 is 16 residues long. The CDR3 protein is CASSLLLTGTGNTIYF. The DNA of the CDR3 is TGTGCCAGCAGCTTACTGCTAACAGGGACTGGAAACACCATATATTTT.

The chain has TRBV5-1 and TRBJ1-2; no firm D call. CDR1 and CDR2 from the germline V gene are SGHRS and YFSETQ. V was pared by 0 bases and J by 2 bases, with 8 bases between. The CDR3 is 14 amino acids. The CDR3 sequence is CASSLAVGNYGYTF. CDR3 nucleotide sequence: TGCGCCAGCAGCTTGGCTGTCGGGAACTATGGCTACACCTTC.

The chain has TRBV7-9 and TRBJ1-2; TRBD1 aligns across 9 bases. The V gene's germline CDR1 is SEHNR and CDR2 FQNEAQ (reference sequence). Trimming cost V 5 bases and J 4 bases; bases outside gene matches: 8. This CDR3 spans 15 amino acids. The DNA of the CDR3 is TGTGCCAGCAGCCCCACCGGGACAGGGCTCTATGGCTACACCTTC. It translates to CASSPTGTGLYGYTF.

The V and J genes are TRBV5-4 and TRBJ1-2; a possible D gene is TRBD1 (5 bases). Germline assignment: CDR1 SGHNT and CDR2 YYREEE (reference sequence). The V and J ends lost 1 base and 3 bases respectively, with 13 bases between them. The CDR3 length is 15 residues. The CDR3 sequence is CASSLLQAGDYGYTF. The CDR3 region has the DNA TGTGCCAGCAGCTTGTTACAGGCCGGAGACTATGGCTACACCTTC.

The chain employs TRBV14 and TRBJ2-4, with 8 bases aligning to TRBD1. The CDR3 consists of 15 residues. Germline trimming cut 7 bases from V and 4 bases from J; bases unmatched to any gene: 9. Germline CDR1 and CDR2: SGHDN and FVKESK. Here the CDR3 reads CASTSGQGRKNIQYF. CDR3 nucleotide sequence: TGTGCCAGCACTTCCGGACAGGGACGGAAAAACATTCAGTACTTC. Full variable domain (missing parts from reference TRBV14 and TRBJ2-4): EAGVTQFPSHSVIEKGQTVTLRCDPISGHDNLYWYRRVMGKEIKFLLHFVKESKQDESGMPNNRFLAERTGGTYSTLKVQPAELEDSGVYFCASTSGQGRKNIQYFGAGTRLSVL.

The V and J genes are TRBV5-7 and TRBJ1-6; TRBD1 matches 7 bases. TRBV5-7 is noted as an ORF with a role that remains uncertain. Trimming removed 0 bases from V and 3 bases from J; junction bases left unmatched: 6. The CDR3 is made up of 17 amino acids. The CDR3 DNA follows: TGTGCCAGCAGCTTGGCCCGGGACAGCTTCTATAATTCACCCCTCCACTTT. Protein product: CASSLARDSFYNSPLHF.

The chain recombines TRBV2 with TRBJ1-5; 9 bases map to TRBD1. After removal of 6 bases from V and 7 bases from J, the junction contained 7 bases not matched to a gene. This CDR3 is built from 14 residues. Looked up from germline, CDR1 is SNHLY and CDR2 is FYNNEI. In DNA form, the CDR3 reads TGTGCCAGCAGGGCCGGGACAGGGAACCAGCCCCAGCATTTT. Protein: CASRAGTGNQPQHF.

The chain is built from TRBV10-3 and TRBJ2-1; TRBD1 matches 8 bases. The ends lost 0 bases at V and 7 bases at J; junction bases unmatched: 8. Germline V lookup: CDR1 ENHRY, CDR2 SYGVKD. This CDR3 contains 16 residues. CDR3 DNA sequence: TGTGCCATCAGTGAGTCTGCCCAGGGGGCTTGGAATGAGCAGTTCTTC. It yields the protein CAISESAQGAWNEQFF.

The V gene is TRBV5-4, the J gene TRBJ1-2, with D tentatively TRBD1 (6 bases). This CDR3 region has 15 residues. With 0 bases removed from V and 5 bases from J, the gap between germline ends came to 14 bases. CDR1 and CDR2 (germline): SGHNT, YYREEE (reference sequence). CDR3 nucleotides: TGTGCCAGCAGCTTGGCGGGGGGCGCTTCTTATGGCTACACCTTC. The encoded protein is CASSLAGGASYGYTF.